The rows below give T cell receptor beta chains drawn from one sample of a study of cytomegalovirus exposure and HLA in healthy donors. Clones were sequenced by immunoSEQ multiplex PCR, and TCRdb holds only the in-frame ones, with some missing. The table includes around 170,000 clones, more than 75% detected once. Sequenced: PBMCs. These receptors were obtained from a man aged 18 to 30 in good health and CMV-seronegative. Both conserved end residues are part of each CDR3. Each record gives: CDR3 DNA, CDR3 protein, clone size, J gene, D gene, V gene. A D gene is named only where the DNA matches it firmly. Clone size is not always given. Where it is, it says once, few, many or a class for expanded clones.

TGTGCCAGCTCATCAACAGAATTGAACACTGAAGCTTTCTTT,CASSSTELNTEAFF,.,TRBJ1-1,.,TRBV18
TGCGCCAGCAGCTTGGAACCCCCCGGGACTACCCAAGAGACCCAGTACTTC,CASSLEPPGTTQETQYF,.,TRBJ2-5,TRBD2,TRBV5-1
TGCGCCAGCATCGAGACCAGGACAGGGGCTTCACCCCTCCACTTT,CASIETRTGASPLHF,few,TRBJ1-6,TRBD1,TRBV10-2
TGCGCCAGCAGCCCGGAGGTATATGGAGGCTACACCTTC,CASSPEVYGGYTF,.,TRBJ1-2,.,TRBV4-1
TGTGCTAGCAGCGACTTTAAGACCCAGTACTTC,CASSDFKTQYF,.,TRBJ2-5,.,TRBV7-7
TGTGCCAGCAGAGGGAGGGGTGGCGGCAGCACAGATACGCAGTATTTT,CASRGRGGGSTDTQYF,.,TRBJ2-3,TRBD2,TRBV2
TGTGCCAGCAGCTTCCCGGGACAGGGGGCCGGCTACACCTTC,CASSFPGQGAGYTF,.,TRBJ1-2,TRBD1,TRBV5-4
TGTGCCAGCAGCCGGACTTATGAAAAACTGTTTTTT,CASSRTYEKLFF,.,TRBJ1-4,.,TRBV7-6
TGTGCCAGCAGTTTAACTAGCGGCAATGAGCAGTTCTTC,CASSLTSGNEQFF,.,TRBJ2-1,TRBD2,TRBV27
TGTGCCAGCAGCGCAATCGAGCGGACAGATACGCAGTATTTT,CASSAIERTDTQYF,.,TRBJ2-3,.,TRBV6-5
TGTGCCAGCAGCCGATTCCAGGGTTCGAACACTGAAGCTTTCTTT,CASSRFQGSNTEAFF,.,TRBJ1-1,.,TRBV11-2
TGTGCCAGCAGCTATTCTAGCGGGACTGTTTACAATGAGCAGTTCTTC,CASSYSSGTVYNEQFF,once,TRBJ2-1,TRBD2,TRBV7-8
TGTGCCAGCAGCCCGTGGGGGACTACAGATACGCAGTATTTT,CASSPWGTTDTQYF,.,TRBJ2-3,.,TRBV5-5
TGTGCCAGCAGCTTGGCCGCCGGGACAGGGGCCACTGAAGCTTTCTTT,CASSLAAGTGATEAFF,.,TRBJ1-1,TRBD1,TRBV5-6
TGTGCCAGCAGTTTGACAGGGAAAACTGAAGCTTTCTTT,CASSLTGKTEAFF,few,TRBJ1-1,TRBD1,TRBV27
TGCGCCAGCAGCCCTTACAGGGGTTACGAGCAGTACTTC,CASSPYRGYEQYF,.,TRBJ2-7,TRBD1,TRBV4-1